A selection of T cell receptor beta chains follows, all from one sample in a study of cytomegalovirus exposure and HLA in healthy donors. Sequencing was performed with immunoSEQ multiplex PCR; in TCRdb, only in-frame clones are kept and a portion is missing. The profile shows 80,000 to 100,000 clones, 70% to 80% of them singletons. Sequenced: PBMCs. Receptor source: a man aged 40-49 years in good health and CMV-seronegative. The CDR3 runs from the conserved cysteine through the conserved F or W. The D gene is left open where the match is weak. Clone size is not always given. Where it is, it says once, few, many or a class for expanded clones.

-	TRBD1	TRBV19	TRBJ1-3	TGTGCCAGTAGTCCGACAGGGGCTGGAAACACCATATATTTT	CASSPTGAGNTIYF
-	TRBD2	TRBV28	TRBJ2-7	TGTGCCAGCAGTTTGTCAGCGGGAGGGCCGGGGGGGATCTACGAGCAGTACTTC	CASSLSAGGPGGIYEQYF
once	TRBD1	TRBV7-7	TRBJ2-1	TGTGCCAGCAGCCCCGACAGGGGGTTGTACAATGAGCAGTTCTTC	CASSPDRGLYNEQFF
-	-	TRBV10-2	TRBJ2-6	TGCGCCGGGGGGGCCAGCTCTGGGGCCAACGTCCTGACTTTC	CAGGASSGANVLTF
-	TRBD2	TRBV5-1	TRBJ2-7	TGCGCCAGCAGCCTCGGGGGGGGCTACGAGCAGTACTTC	CASSLGGGYEQYF
-	-	TRBV5-6	TRBJ1-1	TGTGCCAGCAGCCCGGGTTACAGCACCGGGCGGGGCACTGAAGCTTTCTTT	CASSPGYSTGRGTEAFF
-	-	TRBV10-3	TRBJ1-1	TGTGCCACGCGAGGGTCCTTGAACACTGAAGCTTTCTTT	CATRGSLNTEAFF
-	TRBD1	TRBV9	TRBJ1-6	TGTGCCAGCAGCAAGCCGGGACAGGCGAATTCACCCCTCCACTTT	CASSKPGQANSPLHF
once	TRBD1	TRBV18	TRBJ1-6	TGTGCCAGCTCACCAGGACAGGGTCCCAATAATTCACCCCTCCACTTT	CASSPGQGPNNSPLHF
-	-	TRBV9	TRBJ1-5	TGTGCCAGCAGCCCCCGGGATCAGCCCCAGCATTTT	CASSPRDQPQHF
-	-	TRBV2	TRBJ2-1	TGTGCCAGCAGTGAAGACAGATCCTACTACAATGAGCAGTTCTTC	CASSEDRSYYNEQFF
-	-	TRBV25-1	TRBJ2-5	TGTGCCAGCAGTGTCTGGGACAATCAAGAGACCCAGTACTTC	CASSVWDNQETQYF
few	-	TRBV6-5	TRBJ2-7	TGTGCCAGCAGTTCCCCGGGACTCGGGGCCCACGAGCAGTACTTC	CASSSPGLGAHEQYF
once	TRBD1	TRBV18	TRBJ2-7	TGTGCCAGCTCACCGGGCTCAGGGGGCGAAGACGAGCAGTACTTC	CASSPGSGGEDEQYF
once	-	TRBV5-1	TRBJ2-7	TGCGCCAGCAGCTCGAGGCCGACAGATATTAACTCCTACGAGCAGTACTTC	CASSSRPTDINSYEQYF
-	TRBD2	TRBV4-2	TRBJ2-4	TGTGCCAGCAGCCATGGTAGCGGGGAATTAGCCAAAAACATTCAGTACTTC	CASSHGSGELAKNIQYF
-	TRBD2	TRBV5-1	TRBJ2-1	TGCGCCAGCAGCTTGGTAGCGGGAGCTGCTGTTGAGCAGTTCTTC	CASSLVAGAAVEQFF
few	TRBD1	TRBV7-2	TRBJ2-7	TGTGCCAGCAGCCGACAGGGCGCCCAGTACTTC	CASSRQGAQYF
few	TRBD1	TRBV6-1	TRBJ1-4	TGTGCCAGCAGTGAAGCGGACAGGGGGCGAGGTAAACTGTTTTTT	CASSEADRGRGKLFF
-	-	TRBV7-8	TRBJ2-7	TGTGCCAGCAGCTTAGAACAGATGATCTACGAGCAGTACTTC	CASSLEQMIYEQYF
-	-	TRBV12-5	TRBJ1-5	TGTGCTAGTGGTGCGTATGGGTCCCTGGAGGATCAGCCCCAGCATTTT	CASGAYGSLEDQPQHF
-	TRBD1	TRBV28	TRBJ1-1	TGTGCCAGCAGTTTTGGTGGGACAGCGTGGAACACTGAAGCTTTCTTT	CASSFGGTAWNTEAFF
-	-	TRBV7-3	TRBJ2-5	TGTGCCAGCAGCTTACGAGGAGAGACCCAGTACTTC	CASSLRGETQYF
-	-	TRBV10-3	TRBJ2-3	TGTGCCATCAGACAGACAGGAGATACGCAGTATTTT	CAIRQTGDTQYF
-	TRBD1	TRBV9	TRBJ2-5	TGTGCCAGCAGCGTAGTCGGACAGGGCAAGACCCAGTACTTC	CASSVVGQGKTQYF
-	-	TRBV7-9	TRBJ2-7	TGTGCCAGCAGCCCTGCGGGGGACAATACCCTCTTC	CASSPAGDNTLF
-	-	TRBV18	TRBJ2-1	TGTGCCAGCTCACCCCCAGTGACGTGGAGCTCCTACAATGAGCAGTTCTTC	CASSPPVTWSSYNEQFF
few	TRBD1	TRBV6-6	TRBJ1-5	TGTGCCAGCACTGCGACAGGGGCCAATCAGCCCCAGCATTTT	CASTATGANQPQHF
-	-	TRBV6-1	TRBJ2-6	TGTGCCAGCAGGTGGGGGGCTGGGGCCAACGTCCTGACTTTC	CASRWGAGANVLTF
few	-	TRBV2	TRBJ1-5	TGTGCCAGCAGTGCCCCAGTTCAGCCCCAGCATTTT	CASSAPVQPQHF
-	-	TRBV18	TRBJ2-7	TGTGCCAGCTCACCAGCGGGTGGCTCCTACGAGCAGTACTTC	CASSPAGGSYEQYF